This T cell receptor (beta chain) was retrieved from a study of blood T cell repertoires in COVID-19. Turning to the study itself: Samples taken during acute and convalescent COVID-19 were collected in the United States, Italy and Spain. Nucleic acid was either cDNA or gDNA, and it came from T cells, B-cell-depleted T cells, or PBMCs.

The CDR3 covers 14 residues. CDR1 is SGHAT, CDR2 FQNNGV, per germline. Trimming shortened V by 2 bases and J by 6 bases, and 13 bases separated the two germline ends. This clone came up once. Seattle patients were enrolled during active infection and followed longitudinally. The method was immunoSEQ multiplex PCR; TCRdb's version includes in-frame clones alone and lacks a portion of them. This table holds about 73,000 clones, approximately 71% found once. This receptor was taken from a man in his 70s with COVID-19, enrolled during active disease. Sequencing was performed on peripheral blood. The chain is built from TRBV11-2 and TRBJ1-2; D not certain. In nucleotides, the CDR3 is TGTGCCAGCAGCTTATCAATCTCGGTGGATGGCTACACCTTC. Encoded protein: CASSLSISVDGYTF.